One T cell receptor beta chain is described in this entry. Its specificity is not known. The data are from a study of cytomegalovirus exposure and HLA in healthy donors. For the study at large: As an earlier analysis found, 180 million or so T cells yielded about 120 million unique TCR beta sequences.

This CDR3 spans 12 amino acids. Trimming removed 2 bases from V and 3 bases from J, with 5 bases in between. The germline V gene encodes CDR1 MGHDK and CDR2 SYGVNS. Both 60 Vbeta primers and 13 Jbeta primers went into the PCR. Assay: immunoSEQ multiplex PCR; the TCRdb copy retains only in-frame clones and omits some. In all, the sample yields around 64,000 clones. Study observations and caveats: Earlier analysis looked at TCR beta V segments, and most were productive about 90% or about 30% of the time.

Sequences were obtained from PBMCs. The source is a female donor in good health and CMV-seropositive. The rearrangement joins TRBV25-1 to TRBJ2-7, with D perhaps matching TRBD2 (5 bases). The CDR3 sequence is CASSEEGYEQYF. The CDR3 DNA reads TGTGCCAGCAGTGAAGAGGGCTACGAGCAGTACTTC.